The next 5 T cell receptor beta chains were all read from a single sample in a study of beta chain features in type 1 diabetes. Whole-study results and caveats: Shortening of TCRB CDR3s, moderate but significant, appeared in all four CD4+ subsets of Type 1 diabetes patients.

cDNA synthesis used the whole RNA isolate, giving expressed TCRB sequences. Sequencing used immunoSEQ multiplex PCR; TCRdb keeps in-frame clones, though not all of them. The repertoire has around 120,000 clones, roughly a sixth of them found once; the top ten carry approximately 2.5%. Their specific antigens are unknown. What was sequenced was central memory CD4+ T cells from blood. Receptor source: a man between 18 and 29 years old with type 1 diabetes.

This chain links TRBV5-1 with TRBJ2-6, with D uncertain. The V end lost 2 bases, the J end lost 1 base, and 4 bases lay between the germline ends. This CDR3 has 14 residues. CDR1 is SGHRS, CDR2 YFSETQ, per germline. In nucleotides, the CDR3 is TGCGCCAGCAGCTTTGTATCTGGGGCCAACGTCCTGACTTTC. The encoded protein is CASSFVSGANVLTF.

In its sample, this clone was seen a few times. V gene TRBV5-4 combines with J gene TRBJ2-1; 7 bases line up with TRBD2. CDR1 and CDR2 from the germline V gene are SGHNT and YYREEE (reference sequence). This CDR3 comprises 15 residues. The J segment lost 5 bases and the V segment lost 4 bases, leaving 9 bases of the junction unmatched. The CDR3 nucleotides are TGTGCCAGCAGCAGGACGTGGGGAGGGCACAATGAGCAGTTCTTC. This gives the protein CASSRTWGGHNEQFF.

This chain links TRBV10-3 with TRBJ1-5, with TRBD1 matching 9 bases. This CDR3 comprises 13 residues. V dropped 3 bases and J dropped 7; count of bases not matched to a gene: 1. Germline V gives CDR1 ENHRY, CDR2 SYGVKD. In DNA, the CDR3 is TGTGCCATCAGTGAACAGGGGGCACAGCCCCAGCATTTT. Its translation is CAISEQGAQPQHF.

Only a few counts were recorded for this clone. V gene TRBV4-2 combines with J gene TRBJ2-7; unclear D gene. The ends were cut back, 4 bases at V and 0 bases at J, with 22 bases in the middle. CDR1 and CDR2 (germline): LGHNA, YNFKEQ. The CDR3 runs 18 residues. CDR3 loop: CASSPHNRLGQHSYEQYF. Written as DNA, the CDR3 is TGTGCCAGCAGCCCTCACAATCGTTTGGGCCAGCACTCCTACGAGCAGTACTTC.

This clone has a count of ten or more. The chain carries TRBV29-1 and TRBJ2-1, with 15 bases identical to TRBD2. V was pared by 4 bases and J by 5 bases, with 3 bases of the junction left unmatched. Germline V CDR1 and CDR2: SQVTM, ANQGSEA. The CDR3 runs to 15 residues. The CDR3: CSVGRTSGGDNEQFF. In DNA form, the CDR3 reads TGCAGCGTTGGCAGGACTAGCGGGGGGGACAATGAGCAGTTCTTC.